This is a list of T cell receptor beta chains from one sample in a study of naive and memory T cell subsets. TCRdb reprocessed the UMI-ligation and nested PCR reads via MiXCR and lists one record per CDR3 protein. This sample has tens of thousands of distinct CDR3 sequences, with approximately 9.2% found just once. Sequenced sample: naive CD8+ T cells from blood. These receptors all come from a human donor in good health. The CDR3 runs from the conserved cysteine through the conserved F or W. The D gene is left open where the match is weak. For some rows the clone size is stated as once, few or many, or as a class when expanded; others skip it.

>TRBV6-6|TRBJ2-3|TRBD2|17|many
TGTGCCAGCAGTTACTATCGCCTAGCGGCTAGCACAGATACGCAGTATTTT
CASSYYRLAASTDTQYF
>TRBV30|TRBJ1-2|TRBD1|14|.
TGTGCCTGGACCCCCGGGACAGGGAACTATGGCTACACCTTC
CAWTPGTGNYGYTF
>TRBV3-1|TRBJ2-7|.|16|many
TGTGCCAGCAGCCACTCAACCCAGGGCTTTGCCTACGAGCAGTACTTC
CASSHSTQGFAYEQYF
>TRBV7-9|TRBJ1-3|.|12|few
TGTGCCAGCAGCTTAAGGCAGGACACCATATATTTT
CASSLRQDTIYF
>TRBV29-1|TRBJ1-2|.|11|many
TGCAGCGTTGAGTTAGGCTCCGGCTACACCTTC
CSVELGSGYTF
>TRBV28|TRBJ2-3|.|18|few
TGTGCCAGCAGTTTACCCCTGGGGGTCTCAAGGTCCACAGATACGCAGTATTTT
CASSLPLGVSRSTDTQYF
>TRBV27|TRBJ1-5|TRBD1|16|few
TGTGCCAGCAGTTCCGGACAGGGAAGAGGCAATCAGCCCCAGCATTTT
CASSSGQGRGNQPQHF
>TRBV25-1|TRBJ2-1|TRBD2|18|many
TGTGCCAGCAGATCCGAATATAAAGGGACTAGCGGGAGGGATGAGCAGTTCTTC
CASRSEYKGTSGRDEQFF
>TRBV11-1|TRBJ1-6|TRBD1|14|.
TGTGCCAGCAGCTACAGGGGATCCAATTCACCCCTCCACTTT
CASSYRGSNSPLHF
>TRBV20-1|TRBJ2-5|.|13|many
TGCAGTGCTCCCGGAGGGGGACAAGAGACCCAGTACTTC
CSAPGGGQETQYF
>TRBV14|TRBJ1-6|TRBD1|15|.
TGTGCCAGCAGCCAAGATCAGGGGGCGAATTCACCCCTCCACTTT
CASSQDQGANSPLHF
>TRBV9|TRBJ2-1|TRBD2|14|many
TGTGCCAGCAGCGGGGGGGGAGGAATCGATGAGCAGTTCTTC
CASSGGGGIDEQFF
>TRBV4-2|TRBJ2-7|TRBD1|14|many
TGTGCCAGCAGCCAAGGACAGGGAACCTACGAGCAGTACTTC
CASSQGQGTYEQYF
>TRBV7-9|TRBJ2-5|TRBD1|15|few
TGTGCCAGCAGCTCCATTGACAGGGACCAAGAGACCCAGTACTTC
CASSSIDRDQETQYF
>TRBV12-3/TRBV12-4|TRBJ1-2|.|14|few
TGTGCCAGCAGTTTAGAGGCTGGAATCGATAGCTACACCTTC
CASSLEAGIDSYTF
>TRBV24-1|TRBJ2-2|TRBD2|15|many
TGTGCCACCAGCGGGAGGGCTATGAACACCGGGGAGCTGTTTTTT
CATSGRAMNTGELFF
>TRBV6-2/TRBV6-3|TRBJ2-5|.|13|many
TGTGCCAGCAGTTACGTTTTGGGTGAGACCCAGTACTTC
CASSYVLGETQYF
>TRBV28|TRBJ2-3|TRBD2|16|many
TGTGCCAGCAGCGACCAAGCGGGAGGGCCGAAAGATACGCAGTATTTT
CASSDQAGGPKDTQYF
>TRBV12-3/TRBV12-4|TRBJ2-1|.|13|few
TGTGCCAGCAATTTGGGCGGGGGCGATGAGCAGTTCTTC
CASNLGGGDEQFF
>TRBV10-3|TRBJ2-5|.|16|.
TGTGCCATCAGTGACCCCGAGCGACCCGGGGAGGAGACCCAGTACTTC
CAISDPERPGEETQYF
>TRBV27|TRBJ2-1|TRBD1|16|many
TGTGCCAGCAGTTCCAACAGGGGCGAACCGTACAATGAGCAGTTCTTC
CASSSNRGEPYNEQFF
>TRBV6-1|TRBJ2-3|TRBD2|15|few
TGTGCCAGCAGTATGACTAGCGGGATACTAGATACGCAGTATTTT
CASSMTSGILDTQYF
>TRBV27|TRBJ1-3|.|15|few
TGTGCCAGCAGCAGTAGGCGGATAGAAGGAAACACCATATATTTT
CASSSRRIEGNTIYF
>TRBV27|TRBJ1-2|TRBD1|13|many
TGTGCCAGCAGTTTCGGGACAGGGCTGGGCTACACCTTC
CASSFGTGLGYTF
>TRBV12-3/TRBV12-4|TRBJ1-6|.|13|many
TGTGCCAGCAGTTTAGCCAACTATTCACCCCTCCACTTT
CASSLANYSPLHF
>TRBV29-1|TRBJ2-1|.|11|.
TGCAGCGTTGCACCCAGTGATGAGCAGTTCTTC
CSVAPSDEQFF
>TRBV5-6|TRBJ2-7|TRBD2|15|.
TGTGCCAGCAGCTTCCCGACTAGCGGGGACTACGAGCAGTACTTC
CASSFPTSGDYEQYF
>TRBV7-9|TRBJ1-4|TRBD1|15|few
TGTGCCAGCAGCCCCGTACAGGGGGCGCTTGAAAAACTGTTTTTT
CASSPVQGALEKLFF
>TRBV2|TRBJ2-3|.|15|many
TGTGCCAGCAGTGTCTACAGGGCTAGCACAGATACGCAGTATTTT
CASSVYRASTDTQYF
>TRBV6-1|TRBJ1-5|TRBD1|15|.
TGTGCCAGCAGTTACCGGGACAGTAGCAATCAGCCCCAGCATTTT
CASSYRDSSNQPQHF
>TRBV6-6|TRBJ2-1|.|14|.
TGTGCCAGCAGCTACTCCCCCTCCTACAATGAGCAGTTCTTC
CASSYSPSYNEQFF
>TRBV9|TRBJ2-3|TRBD2|19|few
TGTGCCAGCAGCGTAGGAGGGGGGACTAGCGGGACTAGCACAGATACGCAGTATTTT
CASSVGGGTSGTSTDTQYF
>TRBV10-2|TRBJ1-5|TRBD1|15|few
TGCGCCAGCAGTGAAACAGGGGGCTCGAATCAGCCCCAGCATTTT
CASSETGGSNQPQHF
>TRBV4-3|TRBJ2-1|.|14|.
TGCGCCAGCAGCCAGGAGGGGGGTTGGGGTGAGCAGTTCTTC
CASSQEGGWGEQFF
>TRBV10-3|TRBJ2-7|.|11|few
TGTGCCACCATGGACAGCTACGAGCAGTACTTC
CATMDSYEQYF
>TRBV4-1|TRBJ1-2|TRBD1|15|few
TGCGCCAGCAGCCAAGATCATCGGGACAGGGTTCGCTACACCTTC
CASSQDHRDRVRYTF
>TRBV2|TRBJ2-7|.|14|many
TGTGCCAGCAGTGAAGAGAGGGGGACCTACGAGCAGTACTTC
CASSEERGTYEQYF
>TRBV6-2/TRBV6-3|TRBJ2-2|.|14|.
TGTGCCAGCAGTTACTCGCGGTGTTCCGGGGAGCTGTTTTTT
CASSYSRCSGELFF
>TRBV29-1|TRBJ2-7|TRBD1|15|.
TGCAGCGTTGACGCCGGGACAGGGGGCTCCTACGAGCAGTACTTC
CSVDAGTGGSYEQYF
>TRBV5-1|TRBJ2-7|.|13|many
TGCGCCAGCAGCTTGCGGGGCGGCTACGAGCAGTACTTC
CASSLRGGYEQYF
>TRBV14|TRBJ2-1|TRBD2|14|.
TGTGCCACCGGACTAGCGGGGCTATACAATGAGCAGTTCTTC
CATGLAGLYNEQFF
>TRBV4-3|TRBJ2-5|TRBD2|13|many
TGCGCCAGCAGCCAGGGACTAGAAGAGACCCAGTACTTC
CASSQGLEETQYF
>TRBV27|TRBJ2-3|TRBD2|14|few
TGTGCCAGCAGTATAGCGGGAGTCACAGATACGCAGTATTTT
CASSIAGVTDTQYF
>TRBV15|TRBJ2-6|.|14|many
TGTGCCACCCCCCGGGAATCTGGGGCCAACGTCCTGACTTTC
CATPRESGANVLTF
>TRBV4-2|TRBJ2-7|.|13|.
TGTGCCAGCAGCCAAGAAAGGATGGTAGAGCAGTACTTC
CASSQERMVEQYF
>TRBV10-3|TRBJ1-5|.|15|.
TGTGCCATCAGTGGGGCAGGGGCTAGCAATCAGCACCAGCATTTT
CAISGAGASNQHQHF
>TRBV18|TRBJ2-3|TRBD2|17|many
TGTGCCAGCTCACCACCTACTAGCGGGAGGGCCGGAGATACGCAGTATTTT
CASSPPTSGRAGDTQYF
>TRBV27|TRBJ2-7|.|14|few
TGTGCCAGCAGTCAAACGGACAGATTCCACGAGCAGTACTTC
CASSQTDRFHEQYF
>TRBV3-1|TRBJ2-2|.|16|medium-sized
TGTGCCAGCAGCCCCAAGGCAGGGGCGACAGACGGGGAGCTGTTTTTT
CASSPKAGATDGELFF
>TRBV6-5|TRBJ1-1|.|14|many
TGTGCCAGCAGTACGACAGGCGAAGACACTGAAGCTTTCTTT
CASSTTGEDTEAFF
>TRBV6-6|TRBJ2-7|TRBD2|15|.
TGTGCCAGCACCACCAGCGGCGGGAGCTCCTACGAGCAGTACTTC
CASTTSGGSSYEQYF
>TRBV20-1|TRBJ2-7|.|12|many
TGCAGTGCCATAGAGGGGTCCTACGAGCAGTACTTC
CSAIEGSYEQYF
>TRBV6-6|TRBJ2-1|TRBD1|11|.
TGTGCCAGCAGTTACCTACAGGGGACGTTCTTC
CASSYLQGTFF
>TRBV20-1|TRBJ1-1|.|18|few
TGCAGTGCTAGAGAGCCCCGAGTGGGGACTGATATGAACACTGAAGCTTTCTTT
CSAREPRVGTDMNTEAFF
>TRBV5-4|TRBJ2-7|TRBD1|15|few
TGTGCCAGCAGCTTAACGGGACAGGGGGCCCACGAGCAGTACTTC
CASSLTGQGAHEQYF